The entry that follows covers one T cell receptor (beta chain) sequence. A few counts support this clonotype. This clone's antigen is unknown. The input lacks base qualities; no much larger clone sits a single base away. The data originate from a study of blood T cells in healthy people across ages (dated by TCRdb to the mid-2010s). Regarding the complete study: In model experiments, template switching captured roughly one uniquely barcoded TCR beta cDNA molecule for every two T cells. The study analyzed two additional independent replicas of 1 million unique cDNA reads from the same blood draw for two donors, one aged 18 to 30 and one aged 80 or older. The donors were divided into four age groups: young (average around 17 years), middle-aged (about 40), aged (about 62) and long-lived (82). Age-related changes in TCR beta repertoire diversity were measured in the study by deep sequencing normalized with unique cDNA molecular identifiers. To avoid experimental bias, donors of different ages were randomly spread across the sequencing lanes.

The library came from 5' RACE. The sequencer was an Illumina HiSeq 2500. A second PCR of about 6 to 11 cycles was performed with a sample-barcoded 5' primer and a J-beta primer mix. A template-switch 5' adaptor carrying 12 random nucleotides introduced a unique molecular identifier onto each TCR beta cDNA molecule. Each sample yielded at least 3 million CDR3-containing paired-end reads. The Mint cDNA synthesis kit, primed by a TRBC-specific oligonucleotide, was used to synthesize first-strand cDNA from all RNA. All cDNA was treated with uracil-DNA glycosylase and then went through a first 18-cycle PCR with the universal primers M1SS and BC2_uni_R. Per the authors' processing: For normalization, 1 million high-quality reads, each with a distinct molecular identifier, were randomly selected from each sample. Instead of being binned into consensus sequences, reads that shared molecular identifiers were thrown out. MiTCR, set to a Q25 quality threshold and the strictest error-elimination algorithm, was used for CDR3 identification, clonotype clustering and error correction. Lower-bound total TCR beta diversity was estimated with a nonparametric unseen species model using Euler transformation. Through fastp at Q25 and MiXCR, TCRdb rebuilt clones from the public reads, retaining in-frame beta chains. For every CDR3 protein sequence, its rows merge into one entry that carries the most common genes and DNA. TCRdb, not the original authors, processed these V and J calls. The sample data list roughly 1.5 million distinct CDR3 sequences, and 40% to 45% of these were observed just once. Together, the top ten hold about 4.1% of the sample.

The roughly 42 donors, aged about 6 to 95 years, were systemically healthy Caucasian individuals from Russia. Each donor gave approximately 10 milliliters of peripheral blood, collected into EDTA-treated Vacutainer tubes. Ficoll-Paque density-gradient centrifugation was used to isolate PBMCs, with at least 7 million obtained per sample. Trizol reagent was used to extract total RNA from the PBMCs, yielding at least 6 micrograms per sample. The percentages of naive CD45RAhigh/CD27high T cells were determined by flow cytometry on a PBMC aliquot from every donor. The paper's findings and limits, for the study overall: The CMV infection status of donors was not known, potentially confounding age-related changes in expanded clonotypes. Compared with the aged group, the long-lived group had more naive CD4+ T cells, fewer expanded clones and increased TCR diversity, a pattern suggesting age selection. Because profiling used bulk unsorted PBMCs, naive and antigen-experienced compartments could not be compared conclusively. As age increased, observed TCR beta diversity per million T cells dropped in a roughly linear way, and a significant reduction was already evident by age about 40. Estimates of total diversity based on one million sequenced T cells were considered lower bounds and underestimates. Observed TCR beta diversity correlated strongly with the percentage of naive T cells measured by flow cytometry.

V is pruned by 4 bases and J by 0 bases, leaving 6 bases of the junction without a gene match. There are 17 amino acids in the CDR3, from cysteine to phenylalanine inclusive. Only CDR3 DNA is held: 51 bases, read in frame from base 1. CDR1 and CDR2 were assigned from the germline V gene as LGHNA and YSLEER. The TCR sequence derives from a woman younger than 30 in good health. The rearrangement joined TRBV4-3 to TRBJ2-3; 11 of the junction bases match TRBD2. The source material was blood. The sequence in DNA is TGCGCCAGCAGCCCCCTAGCGGGAGGATTTAGCACAGATACGCAGTATTTT. The encoded protein is CASSPLAGGFSTDTQYF.